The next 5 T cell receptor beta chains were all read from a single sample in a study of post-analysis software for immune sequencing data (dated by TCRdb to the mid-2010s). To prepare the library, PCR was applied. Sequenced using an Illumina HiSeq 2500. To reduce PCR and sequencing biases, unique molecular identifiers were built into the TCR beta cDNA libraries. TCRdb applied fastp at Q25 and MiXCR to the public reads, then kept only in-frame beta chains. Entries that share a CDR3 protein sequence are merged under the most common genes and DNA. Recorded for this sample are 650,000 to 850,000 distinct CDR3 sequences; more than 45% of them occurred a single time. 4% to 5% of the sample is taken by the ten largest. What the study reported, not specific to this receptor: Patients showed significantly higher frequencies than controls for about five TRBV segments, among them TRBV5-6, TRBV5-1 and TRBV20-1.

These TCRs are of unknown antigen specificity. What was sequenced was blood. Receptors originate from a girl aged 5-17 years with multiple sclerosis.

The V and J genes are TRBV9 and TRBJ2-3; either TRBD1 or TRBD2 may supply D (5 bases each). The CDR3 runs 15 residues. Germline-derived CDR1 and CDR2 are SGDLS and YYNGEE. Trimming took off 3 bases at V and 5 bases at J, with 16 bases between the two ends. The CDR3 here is CASSALGQGLDTQYF. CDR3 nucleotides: TGTGCCAGCAGCGCACTAGGCCAGGGTCTAGATACGCAGTATTTT.

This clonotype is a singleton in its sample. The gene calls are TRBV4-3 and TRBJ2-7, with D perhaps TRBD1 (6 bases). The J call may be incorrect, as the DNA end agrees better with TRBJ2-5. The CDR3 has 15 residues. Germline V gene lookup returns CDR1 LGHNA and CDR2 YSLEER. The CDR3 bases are TGCGCCAGCAGCCAAGACCGGAACAGGGTGGAGACCCAGTACTTC. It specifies CASSQDRNRVETQYF.

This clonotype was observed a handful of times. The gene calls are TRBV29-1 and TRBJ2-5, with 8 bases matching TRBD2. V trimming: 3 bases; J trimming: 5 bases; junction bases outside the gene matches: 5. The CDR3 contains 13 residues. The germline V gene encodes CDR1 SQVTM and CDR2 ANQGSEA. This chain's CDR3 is CSVEISGMETQYF. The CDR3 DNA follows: TGCAGCGTTGAGATTAGCGGGATGGAGACCCAGTACTTC.

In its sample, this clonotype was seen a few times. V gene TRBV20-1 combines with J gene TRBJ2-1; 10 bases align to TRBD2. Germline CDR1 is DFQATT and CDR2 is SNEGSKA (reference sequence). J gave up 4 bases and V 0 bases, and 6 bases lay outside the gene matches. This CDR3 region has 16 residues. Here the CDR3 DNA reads TGCAGTGCTAGAGATATAGCGGGAGGCCAGTACAATGAGCAGTTCTTC. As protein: CSARDIAGGQYNEQFF.

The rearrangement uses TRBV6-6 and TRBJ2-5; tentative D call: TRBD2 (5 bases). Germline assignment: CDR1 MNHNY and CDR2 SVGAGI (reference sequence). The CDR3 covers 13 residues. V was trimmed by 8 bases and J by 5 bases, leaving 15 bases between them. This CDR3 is CASLSGMRETQYF. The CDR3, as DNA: TGTGCCAGCCTCTCGGGGATGAGGGAGACCCAGTACTTC.